Presented here are 30 T cell receptor beta chains from one specimen sequenced in a study of T cells in Graves' hyperthyroidism and ophthalmopathy. Amplified TCR beta CDR3 regions derived from RNA transcripts. When the TCR CDR3 underwent first-round RT-PCR, the HTBI primer set was used. TCRdb reanalysed the multiplex PCR reads using MiXCR and keeps one entry per CDR3 protein. The sample records a few hundred thousand distinct CDR3 sequences, roughly 15% being singletons. The sample taken for sequencing was blood. The receptors were sampled from a woman aged 40 to 50 with Graves' hyperthyroidism that later progressed to Graves' ophthalmopathy.

This clonotype was observed a few times. The chain combines TRBV7-9 with TRBJ2-2, with D maybe TRBD1 (6 bases). CDR1 is SEHNR and CDR2 is FQNEAQ in the germline V gene (reference sequence). With 5 bases removed from V and 3 bases from J, the gap between germline ends came to 13 bases. The CDR3 loop spans 15 amino acids. CDR3 in amino acids: CASSRGAGDTGELFF. Written as DNA, the CDR3 is TGTGCCAGCAGCCGTGGGGCAGGGGACACCGGGGAGCTGTTTTTT.

The sample holds many counts of this clonotype. The chain is built from TRBV28 and TRBJ2-1; 7 bases agree with TRBD2. This CDR3 is built from 16 residues. Germline loops: CDR1 MDHEN, CDR2 SYDVKM. V lost 4 bases, J lost 0 bases, and 6 bases stayed unmatched. In DNA, the CDR3 is TGTGCCAGCAGTTCTACCGGGACTATCTCCTACAATGAGCAGTTCTTC. This codes for CASSSTGTISYNEQFF.

This clonotype came up a few times. The rearrangement joins TRBV4-1 to TRBJ2-7; 14 bases agree with TRBD2. The CDR3 sequence is 14 residues long. The ends lost 7 bases at V and 7 bases at J; junction bases unmatched: 6. Per germline, CDR1 MGHRA and CDR2 YSYEKL. CDR3 sequence: CASKGLAGAGEQYF. As DNA, the CDR3 is TGCGCCAGCAAGGGACTAGCGGGAGCCGGGGAGCAGTACTTC.

This clonotype showed up just once. Compared with germline, one end of the junction differs, possibly owing to a read error. The chain links TRBV27 to TRBJ2-1; D possibly corresponds to TRBD2 (6 bases). The CDR3 has 15 residues. Germline lookup yields CDR1 MNHEY and CDR2 SMNVEV (reference sequence). CDR3 sequence (DNA): TGTGCCAGCACTGCATTGGAGGGAGGTCACAACGAGCAGTTCTTC. It codes for CASTALEGGHNEQFF.

This clonotype was detected only a few times. Its ends do not fully match the called genes, so a read error is possible. The chain uses TRBV12-3 or TRBV12-4 and TRBJ2-1; 7 bases line up with TRBD2. The CDR3 covers 14 residues. CDR3 loop: CACSLAGGGNEQFF. DNA for the CDR3: TGTGCCTGCAGTTTAGCGGGTGGTGGGAATGAGCAGTTCTTC.

This CDR3 reads CASSLNTRAPFF. For the CDR3, the DNA is TGTGCCAGCAGCTTGAATACCAGGGCCCCTTTCTTT. The chain combines TRBV5-5 with TRBJ1-1, with D maybe TRBD1 (5 bases). V was trimmed by 1 base and J by 12 bases, leaving 13 bases between them. CDR1 is SGHKS, CDR2 YYEKEE, per germline (reference sequence). This CDR3 is 12 amino acids long.

This clonotype was detected ten times or more. The rearrangement links TRBV4-1 to TRBJ1-1, with 7 bases aligning to TRBD1. Germline V CDR1 and CDR2: MGHRA, YSYEKL. This CDR3 is 12 amino acids long. Germline trimming cut 3 bases from V and 6 bases from J; bases unmatched to any gene: 1. CDR3 in DNA: TGCGCCAGCAGCCACCAGGGGGCTGAAGCTTTCTTT. It is translated as CASSHQGAEAFF.

This clonotype turned up a few times. The DNA for the CDR3 is TGCGCCAGCATGGGGGGAAGTCGCCCCGGGGAGCTGTTTTTT. Translated: CASMGGSRPGELFF. This chain connects TRBV5-1 to TRBJ2-2, with D tentatively TRBD2 (6 bases). Germline loops: CDR1 SGHRS, CDR2 YFSETQ. The germline V and J ends were trimmed by 6 bases and 6 bases, with 15 bases remaining between them. The CDR3 length is 14 residues.

This clonotype came up many times. The chain links TRBV7-9 to TRBJ2-1; no definite D call. V was clipped by 3 bases and J by 2 bases, with 11 bases between them. The CDR3 loop spans 15 amino acids. Per germline, CDR1 SEHNR and CDR2 FQNEAQ (reference sequence). The CDR3 coding sequence is TGTGCCAGCAGCTTGGGCGTGTCAACCTACAATGAGCAGTTCTTC. Protein product: CASSLGVSTYNEQFF.

The chain couples TRBV4-1 to TRBJ2-2; tentatively, D is TRBD2 (6 bases). The germline V and J ends were trimmed by 0 bases and 4 bases, with 18 bases remaining between them. The CDR3 consists of 18 residues. The germline gives CDR1 MGHRA, CDR2 YSYEKL. CDR3 nucleotide sequence: TGCGCCAGCAGCCAAGATCAGGTTCCGGGAGTCCCCACCGGGGAGCTGTTTTTT. Its translation: CASSQDQVPGVPTGELFF.

This clonotype came up many times. The CDR3 DNA is TGTGCCAGCAGTTACGACCGGAGGAACACTAATGAAGCTTTCTTT. It codes for CASSYDRRNTNEAFF. The chain recombines TRBV6-5 with TRBJ1-1, with D uncertain. Trimming removed 2 bases at V and 7 bases at J, with 17 bases between. In germline, CDR1 is MNHEY, CDR2 SVGAGI. This CDR3 spans 15 amino acids.

At least ten counts were recorded for this clonotype. The chain uses TRBV11-2 and TRBJ2-7, with D perhaps matching TRBD2 (6 bases). Germline values: CDR1 SGHAT, CDR2 FQNNGV. CDR3 length: 17 residues. V was pared by 5 bases and J by 4 bases, with 24 bases between. This CDR3 is CASSQMLTTRLEYEQYF. Here the CDR3 DNA reads TGTGCCAGCAGCCAAATGCTGACAACGAGACTAGAATACGAGCAGTACTTC.

This clonotype rates as large. The genes are TRBV10-3 and TRBJ2-3; 9 bases align to TRBD1. There are 14 residues in the CDR3. J was trimmed by 3 bases and V by 11 bases; bases with no gene match: 9. Germline lookup yields CDR1 ENHRY and CDR2 SYGVKD. CDR3 loop: CASTGTGSTDTQYF. The CDR3 nucleotides read TGTGCCTCTACCGGGACAGGGTCAACAGATACGCAGTATTTT.

This clonotype has ten or more counts. V and J are TRBV7-2 and TRBJ2-2, with D tentatively TRBD1 (6 bases). The CDR3 has 16 residues. The germline V gene has CDR1 SGHTA and CDR2 FQGNSA. V gave up 5 bases and J gave up 3 bases, with 16 bases separating them. The CDR3 DNA reads TGTGCCAGCAGCCCTAGACAGGCTCGGGACACCGGGGAGCTGTTTTTT. Protein: CASSPRQARDTGELFF.

This clonotype was found many times. The J gene is TRBJ1-5, the V gene TRBV6-1; D ambiguous. The length of the CDR3 is 14 residues. CDR1 and CDR2 from the germline V gene are MNHNS and SASEGT. Trimming shortened V by 2 bases and J by 2 bases, and 7 bases separated the two germline ends. CDR3 sequence: CASSELQGNQPQHF. CDR3 DNA sequence: TGTGCCAGCAGTGAACTACAAGGCAATCAGCCCCAGCATTTT.

This clonotype was observed many times. The chain carries TRBV4-1 and TRBJ2-1; 10 bases map to TRBD2. The trim removed 0 bases at V and 7 bases at J, leaving 6 bases unmatched. The length of the CDR3 is 16 residues. Per the germline V gene, CDR1 is MGHRA and CDR2 is YSYEKL. CDR3 in DNA: TGCGCCAGCAGCCAAGACAGCGGGAGGGCCAGTAATGAGCAGTTCTTC. This gives the protein CASSQDSGRASNEQFF.

The rearrangement uses TRBV7-8 and TRBJ1-1; D not certain. Germline values: CDR1 SGHVS, CDR2 FQNEAQ. CDR3 length: 14 residues. V lost 1 base to trimming and J lost 3 bases, with 9 bases between them. CDR3 region: CASSLGPPDTEAFF. DNA of the CDR3: TGTGCCAGCAGCTTAGGACCGCCAGACACTGAAGCTTTCTTT.

This clonotype was detected many times. The chain uses TRBV27 and TRBJ2-2, with no clear D. CDR1 MNHEY and CDR2 SMNVEV come from the germline V gene (reference sequence). V was clipped by 0 bases and J by 0 bases, with 11 bases between them. The CDR3 runs 17 residues. The CDR3 spells CASSLSPAAANTGELFF. The CDR3 nucleotides are TGTGCCAGCAGTTTATCACCCGCGGCGGCGAACACCGGGGAGCTGTTTTTT.

Ten or more counts support this clonotype. The rearrangement links TRBV30 to TRBJ1-6, with D tentatively TRBD1 (5 bases). The V gene's germline CDR1 is GTSNPN and CDR2 SVGIG (reference sequence). This CDR3 contains 12 residues. V shed 1 base and J shed 14 bases, with 12 bases lying between them. CDR3 coding DNA: TGTGCCTGGAGTGCAATCGGGACGTCCCTCCACTTT. It yields the protein CAWSAIGTSLHF. The complete variable domain, with remaining parts taken from reference TRBV30 and TRBJ1-6, reads SQTIHQWPATLVQPVGSPLSLECTVEGTSNPNLYWYRQAAGRGLQLLFYSVGIGQISSEVPQNLSASRPQDRQFILSSKKLLLSDSGFYLCAWSAIGTSLHFGNGTRLTVT.

This chain joins TRBV9 and TRBJ2-7; 11 nucleotides agree with TRBD1. Germline loops: CDR1 SGDLS, CDR2 YYNGEE. The V gene end was trimmed by 3 bases and the J gene end by 5 bases; junction bases not matched to a gene: 7. The length of the CDR3 is 15 residues. CDR3 sequence reads: CASSGGQGGSNEQYF. CDR3 nucleotides: TGTGCCAGCAGCGGGGGACAGGGGGGTAGCAACGAGCAGTACTTC.

This clonotype was seen more than once but under ten times. V is TRBV7-3 and J is TRBJ2-5; 7 bases line up with TRBD2. The germline V gene encodes CDR1 SGHTA and CDR2 FQGTGA. The junction had 4 bases not matched to a gene; V was cut back by 1 base and J by 2 bases. This CDR3 spans 15 amino acids. Here the CDR3 reads CASSLKAGIQETQYF. CDR3 DNA sequence: TGTGCCAGCAGCTTAAAAGCGGGGATACAAGAGACCCAGTACTTC.

This clonotype was detected ten times or more. The rearrangement links TRBV28 to TRBJ2-5, with D unresolved. This CDR3 region has 9 residues. The V end lost 10 bases, the J end lost 5 bases, and 5 bases lay between the germline ends. Germline V gives CDR1 MDHEN, CDR2 SYDVKM. DNA of the CDR3: TGTGCCACCGGGGAGACCCAGTACTTC. Translated, it gives CATGETQYF.

This clonotype was counted many times. This chain uses TRBV11-2 with TRBJ2-1; 13 bases align to TRBD2. This CDR3 region has 15 residues. Trimming removed 8 bases from V and 4 bases from J; junction bases left unmatched: 5. Germline V CDR1 and CDR2: SGHAT, FQNNGV. The CDR3 reads CASAGTSGIYNEQFF. CDR3 nucleotides: TGTGCCAGCGCCGGGACTAGCGGGATTTACAATGAGCAGTTCTTC.

The chain is built from TRBV27 and TRBJ1-5, with a tentative D call TRBD1 (5 bases). The length of the CDR3 is 13 residues. The germline V and J ends were trimmed by 5 bases and 7 bases, with 12 bases remaining between them. Per the germline V gene, CDR1 is MNHEY and CDR2 is SMNVEV (reference sequence). The CDR3, as DNA: TGTGCCAGCAGTCTACGGGGGGAGCAGCCCCAGCATTTT. Translating it yields CASSLRGEQPQHF.

In this sample, this clonotype turned up many times. The CDR3 is CAWRNEEAFF. In DNA, the CDR3 is TGTGCCTGGAGAAATGAGGAAGCTTTCTTT. The chain joins TRBV30 to TRBJ1-1, with D hard to call. Germline CDR1 GTSNPN, CDR2 SVGIG (reference sequence). The V end lost 3 bases, the J end lost 8 bases, and 7 bases lay between the germline ends. There are 10 residues in the CDR3.

This clonotype appeared many times. The rearrangement joins TRBV7-9 to TRBJ1-6; D ambiguous. There are 13 residues in the CDR3. CDR1 is SEHNR, CDR2 FQNEAQ, per germline (reference sequence). Between the trimmed V and J ends, which lost 5 bases and 10 bases, there was a span of 12 bases. The CDR3 spells CASSVNRRSPLHF. Written as DNA, the CDR3 is TGTGCCAGCAGCGTCAACAGAAGATCACCCCTCCACTTT. The full variable domain, with the rest looked up from reference TRBV7-9 and TRBJ1-6, is DTGVSQNPRHKITKRGQNVTFRCDPISEHNRLYWYRQTLGQGPEFLTYFQNEAQLEKSRLLSDRFSAERPKGSFSTLEIQRTEQGDSAMYLCASSVNRRSPLHFGNGTRLTVT.

A word on this clonotype: Germline and junction disagree at one end, which may indicate a read error. The chain uses TRBV7-8 and TRBJ2-1; tentatively, D is TRBD1 or TRBD2 (7 bases each). Germline-derived CDR1 and CDR2 are SGHVS and FQNEAQ. This CDR3 has 17 residues. CDR3 protein: CASSPRGGLARYNEQFF. The CDR3 DNA reads as TGTGCCAGCAGCCCCAGGGGGGGGCTAGCGCGTTACAACGAGCAGTTCTTC.

This sequence joins TRBV30 and TRBJ2-2; D gene uncertain. Germline CDR1 reads GTSNPN; CDR2 reads SVGIG (reference sequence). The CDR3 sequence is 13 residues long. Trimming pared 1 base from V and 6 bases from J, leaving 9 bases between. The CDR3 region is CAWSGLVAGELFF. The CDR3, as DNA: TGTGCCTGGAGTGGTCTAGTAGCCGGGGAGCTGTTTTTT.

This CDR3 is CASSLGPGDTINTEAFF. The CDR3 DNA reads as TGTGCCAGCAGCTTGGGGCCAGGGGATACAATCAACACTGAAGCTTTCTTT. The chain is built from TRBV13 and TRBJ1-1, with a weak D call TRBD1 (6 bases). CDR1 and CDR2 from the germline V gene are PRHDT and FYEKMQ (reference sequence). The CDR3 sequence is 17 residues long. Trimming pared 3 bases from V and 2 bases from J, leaving 19 bases between.

The chain is built from TRBV30 and TRBJ2-3, with 8 bases identical to TRBD1. This CDR3 comprises 15 residues. Trimming removed 0 bases from V and 6 bases from J; junction bases left unmatched: 8. Germline V lookup: CDR1 GTSNPN, CDR2 SVGIG (reference sequence). The CDR3 DNA is TGTGCCTGGAGTGTACTGGACAGGGTTTTGGATACGCAGTATTTT. Translating gives CAWSVLDRVLDTQYF.